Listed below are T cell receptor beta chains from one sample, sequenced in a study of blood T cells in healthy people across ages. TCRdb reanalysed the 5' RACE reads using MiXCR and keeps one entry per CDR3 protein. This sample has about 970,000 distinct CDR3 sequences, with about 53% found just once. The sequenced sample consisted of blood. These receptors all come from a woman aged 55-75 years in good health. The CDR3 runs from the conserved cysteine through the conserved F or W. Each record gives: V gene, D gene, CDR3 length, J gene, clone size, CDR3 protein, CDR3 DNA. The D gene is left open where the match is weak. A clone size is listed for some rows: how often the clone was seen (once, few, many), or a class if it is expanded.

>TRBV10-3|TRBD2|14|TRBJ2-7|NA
CAIRNLAGPYEQYF
TGTGCCATCAGAAATCTAGCGGGACCGTACGAGCAGTACTTC
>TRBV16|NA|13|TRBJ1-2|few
CASSLHEFYGYTF
TGTGCCAGCAGCCTACACGAATTCTATGGCTACACCTTC
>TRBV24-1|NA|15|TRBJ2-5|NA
CATSDQAQGGETQYF
TGTGCCACCAGTGATCAAGCTCAGGGTGGAGAGACCCAGTACTTC
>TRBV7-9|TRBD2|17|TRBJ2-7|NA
CASSKTGTSGRSYEQYF
TGTGCCAGCAGTAAAACCGGGACTAGCGGGAGGAGCTACGAGCAGTACTTC
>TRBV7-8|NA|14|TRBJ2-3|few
CASSRRTDTDTQYF
TGTGCCAGCAGCCGGCGGACAGACACAGATACGCAGTATTTT
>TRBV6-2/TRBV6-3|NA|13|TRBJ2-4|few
CASSSWAKNIQYF
TGTGCCAGCAGTTCGTGGGCCAAAAACATTCAGTACTTC
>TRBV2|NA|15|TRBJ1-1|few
CASTPSAGVNTEAFF
TGTGCCAGCACCCCCTCGGCAGGGGTGAACACTGAAGCTTTCTTT
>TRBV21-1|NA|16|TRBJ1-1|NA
CASSVPGGRFVTEAFF
TGTGCCAGCAGCGTACCGGGGGGGAGATTCGTCACTGAAGCTTTCTTT
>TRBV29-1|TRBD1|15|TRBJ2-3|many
CSVEVGTGGTDTQYF
TGCAGCGTTGAAGTGGGGACAGGGGGCACAGATACGCAGTATTTT
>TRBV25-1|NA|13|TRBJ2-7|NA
CASSEQGKGEQYF
TGTGCCAGCAGTGAACAGGGGAAGGGCGAGCAGTACTTC
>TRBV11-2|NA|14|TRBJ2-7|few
CASSPFVRAYEQYF
TGTGCCAGCAGCCCCTTTGTCAGGGCCTACGAGCAGTACTTC
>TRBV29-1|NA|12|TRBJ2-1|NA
CSVGGGGNEQFF
TGCAGCGTTGGGGGCGGAGGCAATGAGCAGTTCTTC